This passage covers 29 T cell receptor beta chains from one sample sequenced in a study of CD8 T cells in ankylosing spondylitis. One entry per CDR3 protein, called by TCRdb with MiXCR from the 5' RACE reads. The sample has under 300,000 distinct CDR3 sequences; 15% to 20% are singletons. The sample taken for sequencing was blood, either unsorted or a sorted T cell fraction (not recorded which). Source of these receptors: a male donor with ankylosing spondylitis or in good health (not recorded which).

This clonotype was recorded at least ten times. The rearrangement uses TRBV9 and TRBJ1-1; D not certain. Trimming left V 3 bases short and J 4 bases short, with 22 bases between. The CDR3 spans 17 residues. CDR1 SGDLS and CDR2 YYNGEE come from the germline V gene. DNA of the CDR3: TGTGCCAGCAGCGCCGGCGGCAGAATTGGATCAAGCACTGAAGCTTTCTTT. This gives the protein CASSAGGRIGSSTEAFF.

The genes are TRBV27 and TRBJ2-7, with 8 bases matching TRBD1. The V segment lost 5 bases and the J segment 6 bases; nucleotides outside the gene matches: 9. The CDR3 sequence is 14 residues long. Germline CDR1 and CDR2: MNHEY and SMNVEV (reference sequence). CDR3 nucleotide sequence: TGTGCCAGCAGTCCAAGGACAGGGATTCTCGAGCAGTACTTC. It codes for CASSPRTGILEQYF.

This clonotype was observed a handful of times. Written as DNA, the CDR3 is TGTGCCAGCAGTTTATTGCTAGCGACGGGGGATACGCAGTATTTT. Its protein product is CASSLLLATGDTQYF. J is TRBJ2-3 and V is TRBV12-3 or TRBV12-4; D might be TRBD2 (6 bases). The V gene lost 2 bases and the J gene lost 6 bases, with 15 bases spanning the gap. The CDR3 spans 15 residues.

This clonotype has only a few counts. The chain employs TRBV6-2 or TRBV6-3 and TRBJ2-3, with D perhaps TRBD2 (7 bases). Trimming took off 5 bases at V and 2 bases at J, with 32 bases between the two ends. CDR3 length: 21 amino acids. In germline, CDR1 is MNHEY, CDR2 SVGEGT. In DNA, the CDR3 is TGTGCCAGCAGTCCCCGGTCTTCGGGGGGCTTAGTTGTTCGTCCCACAGATACGCAGTATTTT. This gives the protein CASSPRSSGGLVVRPTDTQYF.

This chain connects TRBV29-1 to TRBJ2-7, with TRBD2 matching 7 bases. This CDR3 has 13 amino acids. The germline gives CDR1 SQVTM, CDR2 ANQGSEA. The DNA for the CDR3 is TGCAGTGTGCCGGGACTATCTCTGAACGAGCAGTACTTC. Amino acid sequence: CSVPGLSLNEQYF.

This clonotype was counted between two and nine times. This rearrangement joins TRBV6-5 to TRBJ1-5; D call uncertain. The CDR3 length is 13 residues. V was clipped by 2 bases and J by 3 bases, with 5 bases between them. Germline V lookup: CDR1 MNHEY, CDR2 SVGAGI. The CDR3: CASSYHANQPQHF. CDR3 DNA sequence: TGTGCCAGCAGTTACCATGCCAATCAGCCCCAGCATTTT.

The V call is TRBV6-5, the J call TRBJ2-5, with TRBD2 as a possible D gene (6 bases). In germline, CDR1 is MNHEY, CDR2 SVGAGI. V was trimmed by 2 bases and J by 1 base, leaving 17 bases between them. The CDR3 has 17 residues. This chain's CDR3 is CASSYPWEAEGQETQYF. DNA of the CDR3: TGTGCCAGCAGTTACCCGTGGGAAGCGGAGGGCCAAGAGACCCAGTACTTC.

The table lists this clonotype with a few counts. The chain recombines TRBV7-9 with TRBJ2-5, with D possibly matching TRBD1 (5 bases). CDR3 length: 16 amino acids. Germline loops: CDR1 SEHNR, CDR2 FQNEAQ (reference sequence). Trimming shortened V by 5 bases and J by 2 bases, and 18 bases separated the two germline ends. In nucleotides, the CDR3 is TGTGCCAGCAGCCACCCGACAGTTATCCGTCAAGAGACCCAGTACTTC. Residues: CASSHPTVIRQETQYF.

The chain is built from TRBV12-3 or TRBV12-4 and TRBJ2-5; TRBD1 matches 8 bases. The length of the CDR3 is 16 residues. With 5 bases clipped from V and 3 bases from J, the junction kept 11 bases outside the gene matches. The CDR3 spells CASSPATGEYKETQYF. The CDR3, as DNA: TGTGCCAGCAGTCCGGCGACAGGGGAATACAAAGAGACCCAGTACTTC.

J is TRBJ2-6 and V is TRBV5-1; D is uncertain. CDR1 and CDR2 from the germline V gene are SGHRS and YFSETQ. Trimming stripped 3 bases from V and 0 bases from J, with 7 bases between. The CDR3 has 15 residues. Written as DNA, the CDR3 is TGCGCCAGCAGCTACCCCAGCTCTGGGGCCAACGTCCTGACTTTC. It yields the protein CASSYPSSGANVLTF.

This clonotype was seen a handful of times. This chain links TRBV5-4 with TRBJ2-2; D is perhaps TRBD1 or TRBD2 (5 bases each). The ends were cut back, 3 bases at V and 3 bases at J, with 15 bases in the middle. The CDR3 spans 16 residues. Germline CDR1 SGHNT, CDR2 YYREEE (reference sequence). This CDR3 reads CASSSEGSHYTGELFF. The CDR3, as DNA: TGTGCCAGCAGCTCCGAGGGGTCTCACTACACCGGGGAGCTGTTTTTT.

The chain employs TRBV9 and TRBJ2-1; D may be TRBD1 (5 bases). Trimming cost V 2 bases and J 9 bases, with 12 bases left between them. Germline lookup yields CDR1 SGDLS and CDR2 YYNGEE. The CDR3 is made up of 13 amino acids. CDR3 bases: TGTGCCAGCAGCGTCCCCGGACACGCTGAGCAGTTCTTC. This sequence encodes CASSVPGHAEQFF.

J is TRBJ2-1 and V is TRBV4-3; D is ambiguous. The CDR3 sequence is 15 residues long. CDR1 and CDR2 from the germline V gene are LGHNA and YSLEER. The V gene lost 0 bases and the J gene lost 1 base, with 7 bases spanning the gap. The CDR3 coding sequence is TGCGCCAGCAGCCAAGATTTAGGTTCCTACAATGAGCAGTTCTTC. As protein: CASSQDLGSYNEQFF.

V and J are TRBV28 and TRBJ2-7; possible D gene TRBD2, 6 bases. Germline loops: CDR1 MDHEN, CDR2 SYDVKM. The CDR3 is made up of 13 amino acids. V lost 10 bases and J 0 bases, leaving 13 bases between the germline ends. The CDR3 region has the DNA TGTGCCACCGGGGAGGTCAGCTCCTACGAGCAGTACTTC. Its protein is CATGEVSSYEQYF.

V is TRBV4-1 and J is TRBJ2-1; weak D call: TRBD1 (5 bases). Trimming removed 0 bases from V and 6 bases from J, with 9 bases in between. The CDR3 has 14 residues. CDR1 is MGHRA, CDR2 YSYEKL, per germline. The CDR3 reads CASSQESGINEQFF. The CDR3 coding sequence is TGCGCCAGCAGCCAAGAATCAGGGATCAATGAGCAGTTCTTC.

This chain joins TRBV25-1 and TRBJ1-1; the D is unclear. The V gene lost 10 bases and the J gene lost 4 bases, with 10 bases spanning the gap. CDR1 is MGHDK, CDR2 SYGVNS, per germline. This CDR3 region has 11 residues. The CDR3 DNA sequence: TGTGCCACCCGGGTGGGCACTGAAGCTTTCTTT. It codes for CATRVGTEAFF. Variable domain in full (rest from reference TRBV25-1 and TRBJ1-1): EADIYQTPRYLVIGTGKKITLECSQTMGHDKMYWYQQDPGMELHLIHYSYGVNSTEKGDLSSESTVSRIRTEHFPLTLESARPSHTSQYLCATRVGTEAFFGQGTRLTVV.

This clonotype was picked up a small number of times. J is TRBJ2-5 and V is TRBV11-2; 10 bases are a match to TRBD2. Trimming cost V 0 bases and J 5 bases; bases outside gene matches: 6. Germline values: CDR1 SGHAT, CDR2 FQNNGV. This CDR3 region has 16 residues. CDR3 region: CASSLELAGRGETQYF. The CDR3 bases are TGTGCCAGCAGCTTAGAACTAGCGGGAAGGGGGGAGACCCAGTACTTC.

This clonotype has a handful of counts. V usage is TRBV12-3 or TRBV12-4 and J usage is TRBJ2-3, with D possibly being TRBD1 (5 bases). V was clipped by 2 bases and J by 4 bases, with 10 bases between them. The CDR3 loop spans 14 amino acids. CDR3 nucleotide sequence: TGTGCCAGCAGTTTACTCGGACAAGCAGATACGCAGTATTTT. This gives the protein CASSLLGQADTQYF.

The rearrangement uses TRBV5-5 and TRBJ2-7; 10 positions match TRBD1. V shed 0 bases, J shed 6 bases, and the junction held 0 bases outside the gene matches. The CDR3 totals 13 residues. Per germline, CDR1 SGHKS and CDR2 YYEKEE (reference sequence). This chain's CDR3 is CASSLGDRGEQYF. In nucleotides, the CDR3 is TGTGCCAGCAGCTTGGGGGACAGGGGCGAGCAGTACTTC.

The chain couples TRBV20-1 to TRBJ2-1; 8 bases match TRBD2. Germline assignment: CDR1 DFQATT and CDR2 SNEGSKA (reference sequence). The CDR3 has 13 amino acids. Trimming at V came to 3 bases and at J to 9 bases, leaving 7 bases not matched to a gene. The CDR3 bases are TGCAGTGCTAGTGAGGGACTAGATTCTGAGCAGTTCTTC. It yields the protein CSASEGLDSEQFF.

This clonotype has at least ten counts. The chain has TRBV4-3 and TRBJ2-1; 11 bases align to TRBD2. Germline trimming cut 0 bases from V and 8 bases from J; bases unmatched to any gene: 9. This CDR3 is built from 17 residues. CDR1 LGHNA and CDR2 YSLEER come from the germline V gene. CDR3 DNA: TGCGCCAGCAGCCAAGATGACACTAGCGGGAGACCCTATGAGCAGTTCTTC. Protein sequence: CASSQDDTSGRPYEQFF.

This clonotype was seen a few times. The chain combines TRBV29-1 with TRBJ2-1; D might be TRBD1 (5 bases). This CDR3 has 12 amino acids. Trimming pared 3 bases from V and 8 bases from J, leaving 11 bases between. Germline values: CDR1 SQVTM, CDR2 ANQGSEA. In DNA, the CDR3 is TGCAGCGTTGATTATCAGGGTGATGAGCAGTTCTTC. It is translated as CSVDYQGDEQFF.

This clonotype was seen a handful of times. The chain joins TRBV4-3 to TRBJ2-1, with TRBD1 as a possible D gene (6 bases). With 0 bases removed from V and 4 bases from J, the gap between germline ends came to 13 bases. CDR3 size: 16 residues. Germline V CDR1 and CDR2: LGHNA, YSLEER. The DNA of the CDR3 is TGCGCCAGCAGCCAAGATATCGGCAGGGGATACAATGAGCAGTTCTTC. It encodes CASSQDIGRGYNEQFF.

As DNA, the CDR3 is TGCAGTGCTAGAGATATGTTGTTAGCGCTGGGAGAGACCCAGTACTTC. Its protein product is CSARDMLLALGETQYF. V usage is TRBV20-1 and J usage is TRBJ2-5; TRBD2 is a possible D gene (5 bases). CDR1 DFQATT and CDR2 SNEGSKA come from the germline V gene (reference sequence). This CDR3 has 16 amino acids. V lost 0 bases to trimming and J lost 4 bases, with 18 bases between them.

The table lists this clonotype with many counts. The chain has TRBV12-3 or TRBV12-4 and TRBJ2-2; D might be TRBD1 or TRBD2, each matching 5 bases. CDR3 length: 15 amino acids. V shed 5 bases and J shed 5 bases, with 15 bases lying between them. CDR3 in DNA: TGTGCCAGCAGTGGACGGGACGGTGGGACCGGGGAGCTGTTTTTT. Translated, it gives CASSGRDGGTGELFF.

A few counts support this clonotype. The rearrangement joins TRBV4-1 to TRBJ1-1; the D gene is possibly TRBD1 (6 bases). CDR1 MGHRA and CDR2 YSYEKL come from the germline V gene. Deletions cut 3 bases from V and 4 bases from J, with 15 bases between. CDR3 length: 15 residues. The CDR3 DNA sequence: TGCGCCAGCAGCCAGGTACAGGGTACAGCCACTGAAGCTTTCTTT. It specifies CASSQVQGTATEAFF.

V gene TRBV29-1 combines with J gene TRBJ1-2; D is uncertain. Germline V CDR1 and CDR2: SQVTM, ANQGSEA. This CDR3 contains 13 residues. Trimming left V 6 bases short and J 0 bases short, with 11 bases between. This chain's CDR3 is CSVPEKTNYGYTF. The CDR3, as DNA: TGCAGCGTGCCCGAGAAAACTAACTATGGCTACACCTTC. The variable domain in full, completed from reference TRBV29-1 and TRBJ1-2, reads SAVISQKPSRDICQRGTSLTIQCQVDSQVTMMFWYRQQPGQSLTLIATANQGSEATYESGFVIDKFPISRPNLTFSTLTVSNMSPEDSSIYLCSVPEKTNYGYTFGSGTRLTVV.

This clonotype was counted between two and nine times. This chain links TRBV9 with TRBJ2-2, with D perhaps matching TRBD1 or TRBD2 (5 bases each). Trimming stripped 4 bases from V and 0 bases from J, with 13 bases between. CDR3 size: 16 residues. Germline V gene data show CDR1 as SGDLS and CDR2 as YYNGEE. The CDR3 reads CASSPSGTSNTGELFF. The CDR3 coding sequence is TGTGCCAGCAGCCCCTCAGGGACCTCGAACACCGGGGAGCTGTTTTTT.

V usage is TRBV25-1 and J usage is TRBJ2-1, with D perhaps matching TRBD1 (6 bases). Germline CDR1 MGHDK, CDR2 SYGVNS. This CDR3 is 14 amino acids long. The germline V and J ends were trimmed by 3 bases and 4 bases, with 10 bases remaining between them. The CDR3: CASSDLQGYNEQFF. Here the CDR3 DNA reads TGTGCCAGCAGTGACCTACAGGGTTACAATGAGCAGTTCTTC.